This T cell receptor beta chain was profiled in a study of T-cell reconstitution after alpha-beta-depleted transplantation in children. Remarks on this clonotype: What it recognizes is unknown.

Study-wide findings and caveats: There were reportedly several hundred expanded graft clones from which alpha-beta T cells came about two months after transplant. It was newly produced T cells that mostly accounted for T-cell counts and diversity one year after transplant. In some patients, recipient T cells and intrathymic progenitors surviving conditioning explained high day-60 diversity.

The length of the CDR3 is 15 residues. After removal of 2 bases from V and 3 bases from J, the junction contained 4 bases not matched to a gene. CDR1 and CDR2 from the germline V gene are SGHRS and YFSETQ. The TCRbeta library incorporated unique molecular identifiers. Via MiXCR, TCRdb re-called the PCR reads, giving one row per CDR3 protein. Altogether hundreds of thousands of distinct CDR3 sequences are present, around 13% being singletons, with the ten largest covering around 0.76%. The clonotype comes from a girl between 2 and 10 years old with congenital amegakaryocytic thrombocytopenia, due to receive a stem cell transplant. This specimen consisted of PBMCs, obtained before TCRalphabeta/CD19-depleted stem cell transplant. V gene TRBV5-1 combines with J gene TRBJ2-3, with 9 positions matching TRBD1. The CDR3 DNA follows: TGCGCCAGCAGCTTATCGACAGGGGGGACAGATACGCAGTATTTT. This translates into CASSLSTGGTDTQYF. The variable domain in full, completed from reference TRBV5-1 and TRBJ2-3, reads KAGVTQTPRYLIKTRGQQVTLSCSPISGHRSVSWYQQTPGQGLQFLFEYFSETQRNKGNFPGRFSGRQFSNSRSEMNVSTLELGDSALYLCASSLSTGGTDTQYFGPGTRLTVL.